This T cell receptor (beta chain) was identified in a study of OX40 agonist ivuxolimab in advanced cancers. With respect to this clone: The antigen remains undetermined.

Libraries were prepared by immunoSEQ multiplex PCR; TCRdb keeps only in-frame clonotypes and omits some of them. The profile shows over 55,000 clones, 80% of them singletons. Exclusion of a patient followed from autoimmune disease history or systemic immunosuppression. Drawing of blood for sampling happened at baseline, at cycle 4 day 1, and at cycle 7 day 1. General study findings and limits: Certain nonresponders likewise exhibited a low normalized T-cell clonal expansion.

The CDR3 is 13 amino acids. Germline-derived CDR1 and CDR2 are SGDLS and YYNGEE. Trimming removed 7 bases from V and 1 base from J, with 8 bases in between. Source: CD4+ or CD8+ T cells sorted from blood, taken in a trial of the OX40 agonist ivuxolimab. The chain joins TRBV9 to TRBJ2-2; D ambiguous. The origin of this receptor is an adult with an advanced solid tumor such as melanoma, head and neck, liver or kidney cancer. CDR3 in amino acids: CASQDENTGELFF. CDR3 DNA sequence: TGTGCCAGCCAAGACGAGAACACCGGGGAGCTGTTTTTT.